These 23 T cell receptor beta chains were sequenced from one sample in a study of yellow fever vaccine responses in identical twins. MiXCR, run by TCRdb on the RT-PCR reads, gives a single entry per CDR3 protein. The sample lists about 5,600 distinct CDR3 sequences, 65% to 80% seen once, with 2% to 3% in the top ten. The source material was T cells from blood (PBMCs), unsorted or a sorted subset (not recorded which), sampled before or after yellow fever vaccination (not recorded which). These receptors all stem from a woman between 18 and 29 years old who received the yellow fever vaccine.

The rearrangement links TRBV5-4 to TRBJ1-3; D uncertain. Germline lookup yields CDR1 SGHNT and CDR2 YYREEE (reference sequence). The germline V and J ends were trimmed by 1 base and 0 bases, with 8 bases remaining between them. CDR3 length: 15 residues. The CDR3 DNA follows: TGTGCCAGCAGCTTGTTTGGCGGCTCTGGAAACACCATATATTTT. This gives the protein CASSLFGGSGNTIYF.

The rearrangement links TRBV14 to TRBJ2-7; D ambiguous. CDR1 is SGHDN, CDR2 FVKESK, per germline. Deletions cut 5 bases from V and 2 bases from J, with 10 bases between. This CDR3 region has 13 residues. This chain's CDR3 is CASSLRRAYEQYF. The CDR3 DNA reads as TGTGCCAGCAGCTTACGACGGGCCTACGAGCAGTACTTC.

The rearrangement uses TRBV12-3 or TRBV12-4 and TRBJ2-1; a weak D match, TRBD2 (6 bases). V lost 5 bases to trimming and J lost 0 bases, with 23 bases between them. The CDR3 runs to 19 residues. The chain's CDR3 is CASSTHPSGPGSSYNEQFF. The CDR3 nucleotides read TGTGCCAGCAGTACCCACCCTTCGGGACCCGGGAGCTCCTACAATGAGCAGTTCTTC.

V and J are TRBV7-3 and TRBJ2-7; 7 positions agree with TRBD2. The CDR3 has 16 amino acids. Per germline, CDR1 SGHTA and CDR2 FQGTGA. The trim removed 2 bases at V and 0 bases at J, leaving 7 bases unmatched. CDR3 residues: CASSLSASGSSYEQYF. The CDR3, as DNA: TGTGCCAGCAGCTTATCAGCTAGCGGAAGCTCCTACGAGCAGTACTTC.

CDR3 in DNA: TGTGCCACCAGTGATTTGGGGGGTGAAGCTTTCTTT. This encodes CATSDLGGEAFF. The gene calls are TRBV24-1 and TRBJ1-1; the D gene is possibly TRBD1 (5 bases). From germline, CDR1 is KGHDR and CDR2 SFDVKD. With 0 bases removed from V and 7 bases from J, the gap between germline ends came to 5 bases. This CDR3 has 12 amino acids.

The V gene is TRBV11-1, the J gene TRBJ2-3; 9 bases align to TRBD2. Unmatched junction bases numbered 13, after V lost 3 bases and J lost 3 bases. The CDR3 covers 18 residues. Germline values: CDR1 SGHAT, CDR2 FQDESV (reference sequence). As DNA, the CDR3 is TGTGCCAGCAGCTTCATTGGAGTCAGCGGGGGGCGGACAGATACGCAGTATTTT. Translating it yields CASSFIGVSGGRTDTQYF. Supplemented by reference TRBV11-1 and TRBJ2-3, the full variable domain reads EAEVAQSPRYKITEKSQAVAFWCDPISGHATLYWYRQILGQGPELLVQFQDESVVDDSQLPKDRFSAERLKGVDSTLKIQPAELGDSAMYLCASSFIGVSGGRTDTQYFGPGTRLTVL.

The CDR3 here is CSVIAGTYEQYF. The CDR3 nucleotides read TGCAGCGTTATTGCCGGGACTTACGAGCAGTACTTC. The V and J genes are TRBV29-1 and TRBJ2-7, with a possible D match to TRBD2 (6 bases). Trimming cost V 5 bases and J 4 bases, with 12 bases left between them. This CDR3 has 12 amino acids. The germline CDR1 and CDR2 sequences are SQVTM and ANQGSEA.

CDR3 amino acids: CASSLQGANYEQYF. In nucleotides, the CDR3 is TGTGCCAGCAGTTTACAGGGGGCGAACTACGAGCAGTACTTC. V is TRBV27 and J is TRBJ2-7, with 8 nucleotides matching TRBD1. After removal of 2 bases from V and 3 bases from J, the junction contained 3 bases not matched to a gene. The CDR3 is made up of 14 amino acids. Germline-derived CDR1 and CDR2 are MNHEY and SMNVEV (reference sequence).

The V call is TRBV5-1, the J call TRBJ2-3; tentatively, D is TRBD2 (5 bases). The CDR3 runs to 15 residues. Trimming pared 0 bases from V and 4 bases from J, leaving 12 bases between. Germline CDR1 is SGHRS and CDR2 is YFSETQ. The chain's CDR3 is CASSLEGLFSDTQYF. The CDR3 DNA reads TGCGCCAGCAGCTTGGAAGGACTCTTCTCAGATACGCAGTATTTT. Full variable domain (remainder filled in from reference TRBV5-1 and TRBJ2-3): KAGVTQTPRYLIKTRGQQVTLSCSPISGHRSVSWYQQTPGQGLQFLFEYFSETQRNKGNFPGRFSGRQFSNSRSEMNVSTLELGDSALYLCASSLEGLFSDTQYFGPGTRLTVL.

This clonotype was found a few times. This chain joins TRBV20-1 and TRBJ1-5, with 7 bases lining up with TRBD1. V was pared by 3 bases and J by 1 base, with 6 bases of the junction left unmatched. The CDR3 sequence is 15 residues long. The germline V gene has CDR1 DFQATT and CDR2 SNEGSKA (reference sequence). CDR3 region: CSASKETGSNQPQHF. CDR3 DNA sequence: TGCAGTGCTAGTAAAGAGACAGGGAGCAATCAGCCCCAGCATTTT.

This chain links TRBV2 with TRBJ2-7; possibly TRBD1 for D (6 bases). From germline, CDR1 is SNHLY and CDR2 FYNNEI. This CDR3 has 12 residues. V dropped 9 bases and J dropped 1 base, with 10 bases sitting between them. CDR3 nucleotide sequence: TGTGCCAGTACGGACAGATCCTACGAGCAGTACTTC. This codes for CASTDRSYEQYF. Based on the CDR3 plus reference TRBV2 and TRBJ2-7, the full variable domain is EPEVTQTPSHQVTQMGQEVILRCVPISNHLYFYWYRQILGQKVEFLVSFYNNEISEKSEIFDDQFSVERPDGSNFTLKIRSTKLEDSAMYFCASTDRSYEQYFGPGTRLTVT.

The chain employs TRBV11-3 and TRBJ2-1; D not resolved. V lost 3 bases and J 3 bases, leaving 3 bases between the germline ends. This CDR3 region has 12 residues. CDR1 and CDR2 from the germline V gene are SGHNT and YENEEA. CDR3 in amino acids: CASSFNYNEQFF. The CDR3 DNA sequence: TGTGCCAGCAGCTTCAACTACAATGAGCAGTTCTTC.

This clonotype was observed a few times. The chain has TRBV21-1 and TRBJ1-1. TRBV21-1 is deemed a pseudogene. The CDR3 loop spans 15 amino acids. As DNA, the CDR3 is TGTGCCAGCAGCAAAGCCCCAGCGTGGGGATCTGAAGCTTTCTTT. Protein sequence: CASSKAPAWGSEAFF.

The CDR3 protein is CASSDRVTGANVLTF. CDR3 nucleotide sequence: TGTGCCAGCAGCGACAGGGTTACTGGGGCCAACGTCCTGACTTTC. The chain has TRBV11-3 and TRBJ2-6; 7 bases align to TRBD1. The CDR3 consists of 15 residues. Germline V gives CDR1 SGHNT, CDR2 YENEEA. V was pared by 5 bases and J by 2 bases, with 3 bases of the junction left unmatched.

This clonotype was picked up one time. J is TRBJ2-3 and V is TRBV11-2, with a possible D match to TRBD2 (5 bases). Germline CDR1 reads SGHAT; CDR2 reads FQNNGV. V gave up 3 bases and J gave up 6 bases, with 13 bases separating them. The CDR3 runs 14 residues. The CDR3, as DNA: TGTGCCAGCAGCTTCGAGGGCCAAATTGATACGCAGTATTTT. Its protein is CASSFEGQIDTQYF.

This rearrangement joins TRBV12-3 or TRBV12-4 to TRBJ2-7; D is undetermined. The CDR3 totals 13 residues. Trimming pared 3 bases from V and 4 bases from J, leaving 10 bases between. Here the CDR3 DNA reads TGTGCCAGCAGTTTCAGGCTGAATTACGAGCAGTACGTC. It yields the protein CASSFRLNYEQYV.

This clonotype appeared once. This chain connects TRBV10-3 to TRBJ1-2; no reliable D call. The V and J ends lost 8 bases and 6 bases respectively, with 13 bases between them. Per germline, CDR1 ENHRY and CDR2 SYGVKD. This CDR3 has 12 residues. As DNA, the CDR3 is TGTGCCATCGCTGGCGGCCTGGATGGCTACACCTTC. It codes for CAIAGGLDGYTF.

V gene TRBV19 combines with J gene TRBJ1-2; tentatively, D is TRBD1 (5 bases). The germline V and J ends were trimmed by 7 bases and 0 bases, with 12 bases remaining between them. The V gene's germline CDR1 is LNHDA and CDR2 SQIVND (reference sequence). The CDR3 loop spans 14 amino acids. The CDR3 sequence is CASKLGPSNYGYTF. DNA of the CDR3: TGTGCCAGTAAATTGGGACCGTCTAACTATGGCTACACCTTC.

This chain links TRBV2 with TRBJ2-4; TRBD1 might be the D (6 bases). The CDR3 consists of 16 residues. Per germline, CDR1 SNHLY and CDR2 FYNNEI. Trimming took off 1 base at V and 1 base at J, with 11 bases between the two ends. CDR3 in DNA: TGTGCCAGCAGTGAAGAGAACAGGGAGGCCAAAAACATTCAGTACTTC. It translates to CASSEENREAKNIQYF.

This chain uses TRBV7-1 with TRBJ1-5, with a tentative D call TRBD1 (6 bases). TRBV7-1 is an open reading frame, and its role is uncertain. This CDR3 is built from 13 residues. Trimming left V 3 bases short and J 5 bases short, with 8 bases between. The CDR3 reads CASSSAGDQPQHF. The CDR3 region has the DNA TGTGCCAGCAGCTCGGCAGGGGATCAGCCCCAGCATTTT.

The J gene is TRBJ2-1, the V gene TRBV20-1, with D possibly called TRBD1 or TRBD2 (5 bases each). Germline CDR1 is DFQATT and CDR2 is SNEGSKA (reference sequence). The germline V and J ends were trimmed by 5 bases and 6 bases, with 8 bases remaining between them. This CDR3 is 11 amino acids long. CDR3 sequence: CSAYGANEQFF. CDR3 nucleotides: TGCAGTGCTTACGGGGCCAATGAGCAGTTCTTC.

This rearrangement joins TRBV4-3 to TRBJ2-5; D is undetermined. Trimming cost V 3 bases and J 2 bases, with 16 bases left between them. Per germline, CDR1 LGHNA and CDR2 YSLEER. This CDR3 is 16 amino acids long. CDR3 loop: CASSQVGGGRQETQYF. Written as DNA, the CDR3 is TGCGCCAGCAGCCAGGTTGGTGGTGGCAGACAAGAGACCCAGTACTTC.

This clonotype was seen just once. The gene calls are TRBV11-3 and TRBJ2-7; TRBD2 might be the D (6 bases). The germline V gene has CDR1 SGHNT and CDR2 YENEEA. The CDR3 has 13 residues. The V gene lost 5 bases and the J gene lost 3 bases, with 11 bases spanning the gap. This CDR3 is CASSTAGGYEQYF. CDR3 DNA: TGTGCCAGCAGCACCGCCGGGGGCTACGAGCAGTACTTC. Together with reference TRBV11-3 and TRBJ2-7, the CDR3 gives the full variable domain: EAGVVQSPRYKIIEKKQPVAFWCNPISGHNTLYWYLQNLGQGPELLIRYENEEAVDDSQLPKDRFSAERLKGVDSTLKIQPAELGDSAVYLCASSTAGGYEQYFGPGTRLTVT.